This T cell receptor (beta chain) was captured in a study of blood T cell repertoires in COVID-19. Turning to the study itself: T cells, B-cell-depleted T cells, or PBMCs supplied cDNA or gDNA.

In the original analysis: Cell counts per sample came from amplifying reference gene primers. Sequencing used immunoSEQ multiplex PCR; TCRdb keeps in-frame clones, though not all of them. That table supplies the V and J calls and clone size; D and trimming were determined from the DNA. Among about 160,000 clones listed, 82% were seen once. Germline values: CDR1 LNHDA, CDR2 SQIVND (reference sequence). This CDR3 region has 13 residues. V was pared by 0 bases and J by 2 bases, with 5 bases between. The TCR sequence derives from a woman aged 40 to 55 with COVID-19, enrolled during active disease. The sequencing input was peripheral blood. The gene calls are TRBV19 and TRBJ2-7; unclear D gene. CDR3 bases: TGTGCCAGTAGTATAGATTGGCCCTACGAGCAGTACTTC. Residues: CASSIDWPYEQYF.